The rows below give T cell receptor beta chains drawn from one sample of a study of cytomegalovirus exposure and HLA in healthy donors. Using immunoSEQ multiplex PCR, the repertoire was profiled, and TCRdb retains in-frame clones only, with some absent. This table holds roughly 150,000 clones, 68% found once. The sequenced sample consisted of PBMCs. The source of these receptors is a man aged 30 to 45 in good health and CMV-seropositive. Both conserved end residues are part of each CDR3. Fields, in order: V gene, D gene, clone size, J gene, CDR3 protein, CDR3 DNA. D genes are given only for firm matches. Clone size is given for some rows only: seen once, a few or many times, or a class if the clone is expanded.

>TRBV19|TRBD2|-|TRBJ2-7
CASSISGGDYEQYF
TGTGCCAGTAGTATCTCGGGAGGAGACTACGAGCAGTACTTC
>TRBV11-2|-|few|TRBJ2-1
CASSLSWGEADEQFF
TGTGCCAGCAGCTTATCTTGGGGGGAGGCAGATGAGCAGTTCTTC
>TRBV21-1|-|-|TRBJ1-2
CASRSGQGIWVRIYGYTF
TGTGCCAGCAGGTCGGGACAAGGGATTTGGGTTCGGATCTATGGCTACACCTTC
>TRBV10-1|-|-|TRBJ1-3
CASSDPGFGNTIYF
TGCGCCAGCAGTGATCCAGGCTTTGGAAACACCATATATTTT
>TRBV11-2|TRBD1|few|TRBJ1-5
CASSLSRGRLSNQPQHF
TGTGCCAGCAGCTTAAGCAGGGGGCGGTTAAGCAATCAGCCCCAGCATTTT
>TRBV6-5|TRBD2|-|TRBJ2-7
CASSYAGDTYEQYF
TGTGCCAGCAGTTATGCGGGGGATACCTACGAGCAGTACTTC
>TRBV12-5|TRBD1|few|TRBJ2-5
CASGLGTGGVETQYF
TGTGCTAGTGGTTTGGGGACAGGGGGCGTGGAGACCCAGTACTTC
>TRBV5-1|-|-|TRBJ1-4
CASSSMTRSSSEKLFF
TGCGCCAGCAGCTCCATGACACGGTCCTCATCGGAAAAACTGTTTTTT
>TRBV27|TRBD1|-|TRBJ1-5
CASSPSTGRRGQPQHF
TGTGCCAGCAGTCCCTCGACAGGGAGGCGCGGTCAGCCCCAGCATTTT
>TRBV6-1|TRBD2|-|TRBJ2-1
CASSDGRVSYNEQFF
TGTGCCAGCAGTGACGGGAGGGTTTCCTACAATGAGCAGTTCTTC
>TRBV7-2|-|once|TRBJ2-7
CASSVRDKDYEQYF
TGTGCCAGCAGCGTCCGGGACAAAGACTACGAGCAGTACTTC
>TRBV9|TRBD1|-|TRBJ2-7
CASSARGQSYEQYF
TGTGCCAGCAGCGCCCGGGGACAGTCCTACGAGCAGTACTTC
>TRBV6-6|-|-|TRBJ2-1
CASSPGTGNEQFF
TGTGCCAGCAGTCCGGGGACTGGGAATGAGCAGTTCTTC
>TRBV19|-|-|TRBJ1-2
CASSINYPGVGAGYTF
TGTGCCAGTAGTATAAATTATCCGGGTGTGGGAGCAGGCTACACCTTC
>TRBV18|TRBD2|-|TRBJ2-2
CASSPMLAGGAGELFF
TGTGCCAGCTCACCAATGCTAGCGGGAGGAGCCGGGGAGCTGTTTTTT
>TRBV27|TRBD1|-|TRBJ2-7
CASSEGQGSYYEQYF
TGTGCCAGCAGTGAGGGACAGGGTAGCTACTACGAGCAGTACTTC
>TRBV5-6|-|-|TRBJ1-2
CASSMDTNYGYTF
TGTGCCAGCAGCATGGACACCAACTATGGCTACACCTTC
>TRBV2|TRBD1|-|TRBJ2-5
CASRSTGGRAETQYF
TGTGCCAGCAGGTCCACAGGGGGTCGCGCAGAGACCCAGTACTTC
>TRBV6-5|-|-|TRBJ2-5
CASKLGPVQETQYF
TGTGCCAGCAAATTGGGGCCTGTACAAGAGACCCAGTACTTC
>TRBV7-9|TRBD1|-|TRBJ1-5
CASSTGEQPQHF
TGTGCCAGCAGCACAGGGGAGCAGCCCCAGCATTTT
>TRBV27|-|-|TRBJ2-7
CASRGLKDDSYEQYF
TGTGCCAGCAGGGGGCTGAAGGACGACTCCTACGAGCAGTACTTC
>TRBV7-2|TRBD2|-|TRBJ2-1
CASSHPREVYNEQFF
TGTGCCAGCAGCCATCCGCGGGAGGTTTACAATGAGCAGTTCTTC
>TRBV19|TRBD2|-|TRBJ2-1
CASSRGLAGYNEQFF
TGTGCCAGTAGTCGAGGACTAGCGGGGTACAATGAGCAGTTCTTC
>TRBV30|-|few|TRBJ1-1
CAWSGRPQGEAFF
TGTGCCTGGAGCGGTCGACCCCAGGGTGAAGCTTTCTTT
>TRBV10-1|-|-|TRBJ1-3
CASSGVRGGSGNTIYF
TGCGCCAGCAGTGGTGTTCGGGGTGGATCTGGAAACACCATATATTTT
>TRBV7-8|-|-|TRBJ1-6
CASSTSGGSPLHF
TGTGCCAGCAGCACTAGTGGGGGCTCACCCCTCCACTTT
>TRBV9|TRBD2|-|TRBJ2-2
CASSGRLAKDTGELFF
TGTGCCAGCAGCGGGAGACTAGCGAAGGACACCGGGGAGCTGTTTTTT
>TRBV15|TRBD1|-|TRBJ2-5
CATSRGQGRETQYF
TGTGCCACCAGCAGGGGACAGGGCCGGGAGACCCAGTACTTC
>TRBV2|TRBD2|-|TRBJ2-7
CASTGAGGLTYEQYF
TGTGCCAGCACAGGGGCGGGAGGGCTAACCTACGAGCAGTACTTC
>TRBV6-1|-|-|TRBJ2-4
CASSERQGKNIQYF
TGTGCCAGCAGTGAAAGGCAGGGCAAAAACATTCAGTACTTC
>TRBV2|-|-|TRBJ1-2
CASSEAELYGYTF
TGTGCCAGCAGTGAAGCAGAACTCTATGGCTACACCTTC
>TRBV6-1|TRBD1|-|TRBJ1-1
CATRQGNTEAFF
TGTGCCACTCGACAGGGGAACACTGAAGCTTTCTTT
>TRBV6-5|-|once|TRBJ1-6
CASSYGGSPLHF
TGTGCCAGCAGTTACGGAGGTTCACCCCTCCACTTT
>TRBV2|-|few|TRBJ2-5
CASRPPGRREQYF
TGTGCCAGCAGGCCACCGGGGCGACGGGAGCAGTACTTC
>TRBV19|TRBD1|once|TRBJ2-3
CASTQGVYTDTQYF
TGTGCCAGTACTCAGGGGGTTTACACAGATACGCAGTATTTT
>TRBV30|TRBD1|-|TRBJ1-1
CAWRDQGAGTEAFF
TGTGCCTGGAGGGACCAGGGGGCCGGCACTGAAGCTTTCTTT
>TRBV29-1|TRBD2|-|TRBJ2-1
CSVEGLAGGRTIYNEQFF
TGCAGCGTTGAAGGACTAGCGGGAGGGCGGACTATCTACAATGAGCAGTTCTTC
>TRBV27|TRBD2|few|TRBJ2-7
CASSLRRGEDYEQYF
TGTGCCAGCAGTTTAAGGCGGGGGGAGGACTACGAGCAGTACTTC
>TRBV6-5|-|-|TRBJ1-1
CASSYTGTNTEAFF
TGTGCCAGCAGTTACACAGGCACGAACACTGAAGCTTTCTTT
>TRBV19|-|-|TRBJ1-4
CASRGTPGWSNEKLFF
TGTGCCAGTCGCGGCACTCCCGGCTGGAGTAATGAAAAACTGTTTTTT
>TRBV7-3|-|few|TRBJ1-4
CASSPGGSNEKLFF
TGTGCCAGCAGCCCCGGAGGGAGCAATGAAAAACTGTTTTTT
>TRBV18|-|-|TRBJ2-3
CASSPASVQSSTDTQYF
TGTGCCAGCTCACCGGCCTCGGTACAGTCTAGCACAGATACGCAGTATTTT